A single sample is the source of the 2 T cell receptor beta chains below, sequenced in a study of blood T cell repertoires in COVID-19. Assay used: immunoSEQ multiplex PCR; TCRdb lists only in-frame clones, some missing. In the table there are some 130,000 clones, around 89% of which are singletons. The source material was peripheral blood. Receptors originate from a man aged 60 to 75 with COVID-19, enrolled during active disease.

The V gene is TRBV2, the J gene TRBJ1-4; D is possibly TRBD1 (6 bases). The germline V gene has CDR1 SNHLY and CDR2 FYNNEI. This CDR3 spans 21 amino acids. V lost 6 bases and J 0 bases, leaving 29 bases between the germline ends. The CDR3 is CASRAGSFATGELATNEKLFF. CDR3 coding DNA: TGTGCCAGCAGGGCGGGCAGTTTTGCGACAGGAGAGCTCGCAACTAATGAAAAACTGTTTTTT. Full variable domain (remainder filled in from reference TRBV2 and TRBJ1-4): EPEVTQTPSHQVTQMGQEVILRCVPISNHLYFYWYRQILGQKVEFLVSFYNNEISEKSEIFDDQFSVERPDGSNFTLKIRSTKLEDSAMYFCASRAGSFATGELATNEKLFFGSGTQLSVL.

The rearrangement joins TRBV28 to TRBJ1-2; 10 nucleotides match TRBD1. Unmatched junction bases numbered 11, after V lost 5 bases and J lost 8 bases. The germline V gene encodes CDR1 MDHEN and CDR2 SYDVKM. The CDR3 sequence is 15 residues long. DNA of the CDR3: TGTGCCAGCAGTCCCCCCTCGACAGGGGGCAAAGGCTACACCTTC. Translation gives CASSPPSTGGKGYTF.